These 19 T cell receptor beta chains were all obtained from the same sample, sequenced in a study of type 1 regulatory T cells. TCRdb recomputed calls from the reads with MiXCR, one row per CDR3 protein. The sample shows some 89,000 distinct CDR3 sequences, 25% to 40% of them seen only once. The specimen sequenced was CD4+ T cells, either the whole sample or a sorted fraction (not recorded which). These receptors originate from a human donor in good health.

This clonotype was counted only a few times. This chain uses TRBV20-1 with TRBJ1-1; TRBD1 is a possible D gene (5 bases). This CDR3 spans 16 amino acids. The V and J ends lost 1 base and 1 base respectively, with 16 bases between them. CDR1 is DFQATT, CDR2 SNEGSKA, per germline (reference sequence). In nucleotides, the CDR3 is TGCAGTGCTAGAGGCCTCCGTGGAGGGACGAACACTGAAGCTTTCTTT. It is translated as CSARGLRGGTNTEAFF.

This clonotype was observed many times. The gene calls are TRBV12-3 or TRBV12-4 and TRBJ1-4; possible D gene TRBD1, 5 bases. CDR3 size: 14 residues. Trimming removed 8 bases from V and 4 bases from J, with 14 bases in between. The CDR3 DNA sequence: TGTGCCAGCGCAACCGACAGCGATAATGAAAAACTGTTTTTT. Translating gives CASATDSDNEKLFF.

The genes are TRBV3-1 and TRBJ2-7; a possible D gene is TRBD1 (6 bases). Germline V CDR1 and CDR2: LGHDT, YNNKEL (reference sequence). Trimming removed 2 bases from V and 3 bases from J, with 14 bases in between. The CDR3 is 15 residues long. CDR3: CASSQWTERNYEQYF. In DNA form, the CDR3 reads TGTGCCAGCAGCCAATGGACAGAGAGGAACTACGAGCAGTACTTC.

This clonotype was seen just once. This chain joins TRBV19 and TRBJ2-5, with no clear D. Germline V lookup: CDR1 LNHDA, CDR2 SQIVND (reference sequence). CDR3 length: 12 residues. The CDR3 coding sequence is TGTGCTACAAACGGGCCTCAAGAGACCCAGTACTTC. Its translation is CATNGPQETQYF.

This clonotype was seen many times. The J gene is TRBJ2-7, the V gene TRBV6-5, with a weak D call TRBD1 (7 bases). The CDR3 spans 14 residues. CDR1 MNHEY and CDR2 SVGAGI come from the germline V gene. V was shortened by 6 bases and J by 5 bases, with 17 bases between the two germline ends. CDR3 amino acids: CASRAPPGGNEQYF. The CDR3 bases are TGTGCCAGCAGAGCACCTCCAGGGGGGAACGAGCAGTACTTC.

This chain joins TRBV11-2 and TRBJ2-1, with D hard to call. Germline CDR1 SGHAT, CDR2 FQNNGV. The V end lost 6 bases, the J end lost 0 bases, and 15 bases lay between the germline ends. The CDR3 extends over 16 amino acids. The CDR3 DNA follows: TGTGCCAGCAGTTGGACCGTCAGAAGCTCCTACAATGAGCAGTTCTTC. Protein: CASSWTVRSSYNEQFF.

The rearrangement links TRBV27 to TRBJ1-4; TRBD1 matches 10 bases. This CDR3 has 15 residues. Germline CDR1 reads MNHEY; CDR2 reads SMNVEV (reference sequence). Losses at the gene ends were 5 bases for V and 6 bases for J; bases not matched to a gene: 6. CDR3 DNA: TGTGCCAGCAGTATCAGGACAGGGGGGTATGAAAAACTGTTTTTT. Translated: CASSIRTGGYEKLFF.

The chain employs TRBV5-1 and TRBJ2-5; tentative D call: TRBD2 (6 bases). V dropped 3 bases and J dropped 7 bases, with 16 bases sitting between them. The length of the CDR3 is 14 residues. CDR1 is SGHRS, CDR2 YFSETQ, per germline. The CDR3: CASSWEGHGGTQYF. For the CDR3, the DNA is TGCGCCAGCAGCTGGGAAGGCCACGGGGGGACCCAGTACTTC. The full variable domain, its missing parts supplied by reference TRBV5-1 and TRBJ2-5, is KAGVTQTPRYLIKTRGQQVTLSCSPISGHRSVSWYQQTPGQGLQFLFEYFSETQRNKGNFPGRFSGRQFSNSRSEMNVSTLELGDSALYLCASSWEGHGGTQYFGPGTRLLVL.

This clonotype was counted only a few times. Sequence at one end of the junction differs from germline and may be a read error. The gene calls are TRBV10-3 and TRBJ2-5; the match to TRBD1 covers 7 bases. This CDR3 contains 13 residues. Looked up from germline, CDR1 is ENHRY and CDR2 is SYGVKD. CDR3 loop: CASSPTGVETQYF. DNA for the CDR3: TGTGCCAGCAGTCCTACAGGGGTAGAGACCCAGTACTTC.

CDR3 DNA sequence: TGTGCCAGCAGCACGGAAGGGCGAAAGAGCACAGATACGCAGTATTTT. This gives the protein CASSTEGRKSTDTQYF. The chain has TRBV7-2 and TRBJ2-3; D is unclear. Germline CDR1 is SGHTA and CDR2 is FQGNSA. Trimming removed 5 bases at V and 0 bases at J, with 15 bases between. The CDR3 has 16 amino acids.

V is TRBV5-1 and J is TRBJ2-5; D possibly corresponds to TRBD1 (6 bases). V was pared by 2 bases and J by 5 bases, with 16 bases between. There are 15 residues in the CDR3. CDR1 and CDR2 from the germline V gene are SGHRS and YFSETQ. CDR3 loop: CASSLVGAPGETQYF. The CDR3 DNA reads as TGCGCCAGCAGCTTAGTGGGGGCACCAGGCGAGACCCAGTACTTC.

The chain employs TRBV2 and TRBJ2-1, with 10 bases lining up with TRBD2. The CDR3 totals 16 residues. V gave up 0 bases and J gave up 6 bases; unmatched junction bases: 5. Germline CDR1 SNHLY, CDR2 FYNNEI. CDR3 DNA: TGTGCCAGCAGTGAAGCGCGGGGACTAGCGACCAATGAGCAGTTCTTC. This gives the protein CASSEARGLATNEQFF.

For the CDR3, the DNA is TGTGCCAGCAGCACTAAACAGGGGTCAGCGGACACTGAAGCTTTCTTT. Translating gives CASSTKQGSADTEAFF. The J gene is TRBJ1-1, the V gene TRBV11-2, with TRBD1 identical over 7 bases. The germline gives CDR1 SGHAT, CDR2 FQNNGV. The V gene end was trimmed by 5 bases and the J gene end by 3 bases; junction bases not matched to a gene: 12. The CDR3 runs to 16 residues.

The J gene is TRBJ2-3, the V gene TRBV3-1; no definite D call. CDR3 length equals 15 residues. Germline CDR1 LGHDT, CDR2 YNNKEL (reference sequence). Between the trimmed V and J ends, which lost 3 bases and 4 bases, there was a span of 14 bases. The CDR3 sequence: CASSHSAQGADTQYF. DNA for the CDR3: TGTGCCAGCAGCCATTCTGCTCAAGGTGCAGATACGCAGTATTTT.

This clonotype was seen a few times. The rearrangement uses TRBV3-1 and TRBJ1-1; perhaps TRBD1 as D (6 bases). The V and J ends lost 4 bases and 5 bases respectively, with 8 bases between them. Germline CDR1 reads LGHDT; CDR2 reads YNNKEL (reference sequence). The CDR3 extends over 12 amino acids. The CDR3 nucleotides read TGTGCCAGCAGCCTCGGGACAACTGAAGCTTTCTTT. Protein sequence: CASSLGTTEAFF.

The chain recombines TRBV18 with TRBJ2-2; 7 bases map to TRBD1. Per germline, CDR1 KGHSH and CDR2 LQKENI. Germline trimming cut 3 bases from V and 3 bases from J; bases unmatched to any gene: 4. This CDR3 has 15 residues. The CDR3 DNA reads TGTGCCAGCTCACCGAGACAGGGCGACACCGGGGAGCTGTTTTTT. Its translation is CASSPRQGDTGELFF.

With regard to this clonotype: Germline and junction disagree at one end, which may indicate a read error. The J gene is TRBJ2-1, the V gene TRBV4-1, with D hard to call. The germline V gene has CDR1 MGHRA and CDR2 YSYEKL. The CDR3 has 13 amino acids. The CDR3 is CASSQNGYYEQFF. CDR3 DNA: TGCGCCAGCAGCCAAAATGGCTACTATGAGCAGTTCTTC.

This chain links TRBV20-1 with TRBJ2-3, with D unresolved. The germline V and J ends were trimmed by 0 bases and 2 bases, with 9 bases remaining between them. CDR1 is DFQATT and CDR2 is SNEGSKA in the germline V gene (reference sequence). The CDR3 sequence is 14 residues long. The CDR3 region has the DNA TGCAGTGCTAGAGATTGGGATCTCACAGATACGCAGTATTTT. Encoded protein: CSARDWDLTDTQYF.

The sample holds a few counts of this clonotype. The rearrangement links TRBV5-1 to TRBJ2-5, with 12 nucleotides matching TRBD2. Per the germline V gene, CDR1 is SGHRS and CDR2 is YFSETQ. With 4 bases clipped from V and 4 bases from J, the junction kept 8 bases outside the gene matches. This CDR3 is 16 amino acids long. The chain's CDR3 is CASSRRTSGNGETQYF. The CDR3 region has the DNA TGCGCCAGCAGCAGGAGGACTAGCGGGAACGGAGAGACCCAGTACTTC.